This T cell receptor (beta chain) was recovered during a study of T cell responses to AZD1222 COVID-19 vaccine. Across the study: Whether given at about 4 or about 12 weeks, second doses were pooled. Overall study findings and caveats: Two doses of AZD1222 preceded a rise in Spike-specific TCR breadth and depth. The study identified only six AZD1222 recipients as seropositive at baseline.

CDR1 and CDR2 from the germline V gene are MNHEY and SVGAGI. Trimming cost V 8 bases and J 4 bases, with 17 bases left between them. CDR3 size: 15 residues. This table comes from immunoSEQ multiplex PCR, and its TCRdb copy is limited to in-frame clones, with some not included. The repertoire holds some 140,000 clones, with roughly 90% as singletons. On this clone itself: Its target is unknown.

Sequencing used peripheral blood, obtained on day 0 of AZD1222 vaccination. The sequence came from an adult in good health. The chain is built from TRBV6-5 and TRBJ1-4, with a possible D match to TRBD1 (6 bases). CDR3 bases: TGTGCCAGCGGCAGGACAGTGGGCTATAATGAAAAACTGTTTTTT. It encodes CASGRTVGYNEKLFF.